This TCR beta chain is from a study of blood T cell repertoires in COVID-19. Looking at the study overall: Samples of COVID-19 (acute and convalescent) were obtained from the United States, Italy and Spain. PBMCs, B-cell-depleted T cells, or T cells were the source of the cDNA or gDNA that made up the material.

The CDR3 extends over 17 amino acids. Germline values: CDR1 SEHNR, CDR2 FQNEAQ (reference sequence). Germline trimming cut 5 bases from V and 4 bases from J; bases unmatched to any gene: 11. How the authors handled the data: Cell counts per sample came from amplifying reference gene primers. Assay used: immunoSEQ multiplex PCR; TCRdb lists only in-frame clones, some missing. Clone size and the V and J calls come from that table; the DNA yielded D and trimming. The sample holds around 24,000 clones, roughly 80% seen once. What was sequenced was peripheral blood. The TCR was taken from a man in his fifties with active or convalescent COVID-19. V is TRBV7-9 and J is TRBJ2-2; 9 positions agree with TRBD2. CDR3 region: CASSPLIAGEVTGELFF. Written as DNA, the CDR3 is TGTGCCAGCAGCCCCCTAATAGCGGGAGAGGTCACCGGGGAGCTGTTTTTT. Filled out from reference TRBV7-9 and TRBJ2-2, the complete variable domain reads DTGVSQNPRHKITKRGQNVTFRCDPISEHNRLYWYRQTLGQGPEFLTYFQNEAQLEKSRLLSDRFSAERPKGSFSTLEIQRTEQGDSAMYLCASSPLIAGEVTGELFFGEGSRLTVL.